This T cell receptor (beta chain) was obtained from a study of blood T cell repertoires in COVID-19. Study-level background: The origin of the acute and convalescent COVID-19 samples was the United States, Italy and Spain. The analysed material was cDNA or gDNA that came from T cells, B-cell-depleted T cells, or PBMCs.

The J segment lost 1 base and the V segment lost 1 base, leaving 5 bases of the junction unmatched. CDR3 length: 16 amino acids. Germline V gene lookup returns CDR1 LGHNA and CDR2 YNFKEQ. This table comes from immunoSEQ multiplex PCR, and its TCRdb copy is limited to in-frame clones, with some not included. The sample records about 210,000 clones, about 92% being singletons. The sequence was collected from a man aged 25 to 45 with acute or convalescent COVID-19. The V and J genes are TRBV4-2 and TRBJ1-1; TRBD1 matches at 8 bases. Sequenced sample: peripheral blood. CDR3 nucleotide sequence: TGTGCCAGCAGCCAAGGATCAGGACAGGGGAACACTGAAGCTTTCTTT. Translating gives CASSQGSGQGNTEAFF.